The rows below give T cell receptor beta chains drawn from one sample of a study of blood T cell repertoires in COVID-19. The table came from immunoSEQ multiplex PCR; TCRdb's copy has only in-frame clones and leaves some out. The table shows some 100,000 clones, with about 81% occurring only once. The sequenced sample consisted of peripheral blood. Receptors originate from a human donor in a cohort sampled during active COVID-19. Each CDR3 is given with its conserved first and last residue. Each record gives: clone size, D gene, J gene, V gene, CDR3 DNA, CDR3 protein. A D gene is named only where the DNA matches it firmly. Not every row has a clone size; where given, it reads once, few, many or a size class.

>.|.|TRBJ2-7|TRBV29-1
TGCAGCGTTGGGGGGGCCTACGAGCAGTACTTC
CSVGGAYEQYF
>once|TRBD2|TRBJ2-4|TRBV6-4
TGTGCCATCCTTCCCAGGGCTAGCGGGACCAAAAACATTCAGTACTTC
CAILPRASGTKNIQYF
>.|.|TRBJ1-5|TRBV5-1
TGCGCCAGCAGCTCAGGGGACGGGACCCACCCCCAGCATTTT
CASSSGDGTHPQHF
>.|.|TRBJ1-1|TRBV28
TGTGCCAGCAGTTTCTCCATTGAGGGCAAAGCTTTCTTT
CASSFSIEGKAFF
>many|TRBD1|TRBJ2-7|TRBV2
TGTGCCAGCAGCCGGGACAGGGTATACGAGCAGTACTTC
CASSRDRVYEQYF
>once|TRBD1|TRBJ2-5|TRBV5-6
TGTGCCAGCAGCTTGCCTGAACAGGGGGCAGGAGAGACCCAGTACTTC
CASSLPEQGAGETQYF
>.|TRBD2|TRBJ2-5|TRBV7-3
TGTGCCAGCAGCTTAATTGGGGGGGAGCAAGAGACCCAGTACTTC
CASSLIGGEQETQYF
>.|TRBD1|TRBJ2-7|TRBV2
TGTGCCAGCGGGACAGGGCGATACGAGCAGTACTTC
CASGTGRYEQYF
>medium-sized|.|TRBJ1-1|TRBV7-3
TGTGCCAGCAGCTTAATGGCGGGGCCGGGCGAAGCTTTCTTT
CASSLMAGPGEAFF
>.|TRBD1|TRBJ2-5|TRBV5-1
TGCGCCAGCAGCTTCTCAGGGGGCGAGACCCAGTACTTC
CASSFSGGETQYF